These 7 T cell receptor beta chains were all obtained from the same sample, sequenced in a study of T-cell memory formation after mild COVID-19. TCRdb re-derived calls from the 5' RACE reads in MiXCR, one entry per CDR3 protein. The sample records about 320,000 distinct CDR3 sequences, about 13% being singletons. Sequences were obtained from PBMCs or a T cell subset sorted from them (not recorded which). These receptors were collected from a man younger than 35 who had mild COVID-19 (a few samples of this study predate the infection). Cell type and time point are not known.

This rearrangement joins TRBV5-6 to TRBJ1-4, with D unresolved. With 5 bases removed from V and 8 bases from J, the gap between germline ends came to 16 bases. The germline V gene encodes CDR1 SGHDT and CDR2 YYEEEE. This CDR3 spans 14 amino acids. CDR3 amino acids: CASSPDPSGEKLFF. DNA for the CDR3: TGTGCCAGCAGTCCGGATCCTAGCGGGGAAAAACTGTTTTTT.

This clonotype turned up a few times. This chain links TRBV4-3 with TRBJ2-4; a weak D match, TRBD2 (5 bases). The V end was cut by 0 bases, the J end by 15 bases, with 18 bases between. The CDR3 is 14 residues long. The germline CDR1 and CDR2 sequences are LGHNA and YSLEER. The CDR3 protein is CASSQDRERRGRYF. The CDR3 DNA sequence: TGCGCCAGCAGCCAAGATCGGGAAAGGAGAGGGCGGTACTTC.

The table lists this clonotype with a few counts. V and J are TRBV4-1 and TRBJ1-2; TRBD1 might be the D (6 bases). V was pared by 1 base and J by 3 bases, with 21 bases between. There are 18 residues in the CDR3. Germline assignment: CDR1 MGHRA and CDR2 YSYEKL. CDR3 sequence: CASSQGWAGQFRDYGYTF. CDR3 DNA: TGCGCCAGCAGCCAAGGGTGGGCCGGACAGTTTCGGGACTATGGCTACACCTTC.

This clonotype was seen a few times. This rearrangement joins TRBV6-5 to TRBJ2-5; 9 bases agree with TRBD1. The CDR3 has 14 residues. Germline V CDR1 and CDR2: MNHEY, SVGAGI. V lost 7 bases and J lost 1; bases outside the gene matches: 4. This CDR3 reads CASKDRGFQETQYF. The CDR3 DNA sequence: TGTGCCAGCAAGGACAGGGGCTTCCAAGAGACCCAGTACTTC.

CDR3 in DNA: TGCGCCAGCAGCTTGGGCCTTGGGGGGCTAAGCACAGATACGCAGTATTTT. Translating gives CASSLGLGGLSTDTQYF. The rearrangement uses TRBV5-1 and TRBJ2-3, with D perhaps given as TRBD1 or TRBD2 (6 bases each). Between the trimmed V and J ends, which lost 0 bases and 0 bases, there was a span of 14 bases. The CDR3 length is 17 residues. Germline assignment: CDR1 SGHRS and CDR2 YFSETQ.

The chain links TRBV7-9 to TRBJ2-5; D uncertain. The V gene's germline CDR1 is SEHNR and CDR2 FQNEAQ (reference sequence). The V gene lost 8 bases and the J gene lost 7 bases, with 14 bases spanning the gap. This CDR3 is built from 12 residues. CDR3 amino acids: CASAPPMGTQYF. For the CDR3, the DNA is TGTGCCAGCGCGCCACCCATGGGGACCCAGTACTTC.

This clonotype occurred many times. V gene TRBV4-1 combines with J gene TRBJ2-7; 10 bases map to TRBD2. The CDR3 consists of 15 residues. V lost 6 bases, J lost 2 bases, and 7 bases stayed unmatched. Germline CDR1 and CDR2: MGHRA and YSYEKL. The CDR3 sequence: CASSLAGGSPYEQYF. CDR3 DNA: TGCGCCAGCAGTTTAGCGGGGGGCAGTCCCTACGAGCAGTACTTC.